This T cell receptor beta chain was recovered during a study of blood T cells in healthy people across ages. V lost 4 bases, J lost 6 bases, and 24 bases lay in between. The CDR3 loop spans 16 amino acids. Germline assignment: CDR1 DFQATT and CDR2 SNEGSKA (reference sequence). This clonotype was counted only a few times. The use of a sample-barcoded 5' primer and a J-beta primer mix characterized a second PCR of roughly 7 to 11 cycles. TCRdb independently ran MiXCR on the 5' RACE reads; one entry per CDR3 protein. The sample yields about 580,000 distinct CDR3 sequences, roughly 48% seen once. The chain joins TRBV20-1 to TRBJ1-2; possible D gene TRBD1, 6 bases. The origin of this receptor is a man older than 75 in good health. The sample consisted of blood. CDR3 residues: CSAISPGRGTNHGYTF. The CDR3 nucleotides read TGCAGTGCTATCTCACCCGGCAGGGGCACAAATCATGGCTACACCTTC.